A selection of T cell receptor beta chains follows, all from one sample in a study of breast tumors, draining lymph nodes, adjacent tissues. One entry per CDR3 protein results from TCRdb running MiXCR on the multiplex PCR reads. The data contain tens of thousands of distinct CDR3 sequences, roughly 30% of them singletons. Sequenced: axillary lymph node tissue. These receptors were collected from a female donor with breast cancer. Some clones in this sample may be carry-over from other donors' samples. Both conserved end residues are part of each CDR3. The D gene is left open where the match is weak. Clone size is stated in some rows and not others, as once, few, many or a class when expanded.

d_call j_call cdr3_length v_call clone_size cdr3_nt cdr3_aa
NA TRBJ1-1 13 TRBV28 NA TGTGCCAGTCTACAGGTCCAGGACACTGAAGCTTTCTTT CASLQVQDTEAFF
TRBD1 TRBJ1-2 13 TRBV6-1 NA TGTGCCAGCAGGAATACAGGGGTGGGTGGCTACACCTTC CASRNTGVGGYTF
NA TRBJ1-5 16 TRBV6-1 many TGTGCCAGCCTCCCAAGGGAAAGGGGTAGTAATCAGCCCCAGCATTTT CASLPRERGSNQPQHF
TRBD1 TRBJ1-2 12 TRBV5-6 many TGTGCCAGCAGTCCCGGGACAGGGGGCTTCACCTTC CASSPGTGGFTF
TRBD1 TRBJ1-2 14 TRBV6-5 many TGTGCCAGCAGTAAAAAAAGGACAGGTTCCCCACACACCTTC CASSKKRTGSPHTF
NA TRBJ2-7 14 TRBV7-8 many TGTGCCAGCAGCTACTCGACAGGCTCCTACGAGCAGTACTTC CASSYSTGSYEQYF
TRBD1 TRBJ2-3 14 TRBV5-1 many TGCGCCAGCAGCCCTGGACAGGACACAGATACGCAGTATTTT CASSPGQDTDTQYF
TRBD2 TRBJ2-1 15 TRBV5-1 many TGCGCCAGCAGCTTGATAGCGGGAGCACGAAATGAGCAGTTCTTC CASSLIAGARNEQFF
NA TRBJ1-2 14 TRBV2 medium-sized TGTGCCAAAAAGGGGAGGCCGTCTCCCAGTGGCTACACCTTC CAKKGRPSPSGYTF
TRBD1 TRBJ2-7 14 TRBV7-8 many TGTGCCAGCAGCCGGAACCCAGGGGGCTACGAGCAGTACTTC CASSRNPGGYEQYF
TRBD2 TRBJ2-3 12 TRBV6-2/TRBV6-3 many TGTGCCAGCAAGCTAGCGGGAGATACGCAGTATTTT CASKLAGDTQYF
NA TRBJ2-2 10 TRBV19 many TGTGCCACTCATAACGGGGAGCTGTTTTTT CATHNGELFF
TRBD1 TRBJ2-6 18 TRBV9 many TGTGCCAGCAGCATCATGGGACAGGGGAACTCTGGGGCCAACGTCCTGACTTTC CASSIMGQGNSGANVLTF
NA TRBJ2-5 15 TRBV4-1 NA TGCGCCGGCAGCCAAGAGGTAACGGGGGAGGAGACCCAGTACTTC CAGSQEVTGEETQYF
NA TRBJ1-4 13 TRBV30 many TGTGCCTGGAGTGCCACAGGAAATTCAAAACTGTTTTTT CAWSATGNSKLFF
NA TRBJ2-7 15 TRBV20-1 many TGCAGTGCTAGAGATTTGGCAGGGGAGACCTACGAGCAGTACTTC CSARDLAGETYEQYF
NA TRBJ1-2 14 TRBV30 many TGTGCCTGGACTGCCTACGGAGAACGCTATGGCTACACCTTC CAWTAYGERYGYTF
TRBD1 TRBJ1-2 16 TRBV7-9 many TGTGCCAGCAGCTTACCCGGACAGGGCCGTCTCTATGGCTACACCTTC CASSLPGQGRLYGYTF
NA TRBJ1-2 15 TRBV3-1 many TGTGCCAGCAGCCAAGATATGGGGGGGCCCTATGGCTACACCTTC CASSQDMGGPYGYTF
TRBD2 TRBJ2-1 16 TRBV7-2 NA TGTGCCAGCAGTCCCAGCGGGGTGCACTCCTACAATGAGCAGTTCTTC CASSPSGVHSYNEQFF
NA TRBJ2-4 16 TRBV11-3 NA TGTGCCAGCAGCTTAGATGGGGTCGGGTCCAAAAACATTCAGTACTTC CASSLDGVGSKNIQYF
NA TRBJ2-1 13 TRBV2 many TGTGCCAGCAGTTTGGACAGTAACAATGAGCAGTTCTTC CASSLDSNNEQFF
NA TRBJ1-2 14 TRBV6-2/TRBV6-3 many TGTGCCAGCACCCTGAGCCAGTGGATCTATGGCTACACCTTC CASTLSQWIYGYTF
NA TRBJ2-3 14 TRBV14 many TGTGCCAGCAGCCCCCCCGCCTCCACAGATACGCAGTATTTT CASSPPASTDTQYF
NA TRBJ2-7 11 TRBV19 NA TGTGCCAGTACTGCTGGTGGCGCGCAATACTTC CASTAGGAQYF
NA TRBJ2-3 15 TRBV7-2 many TGTGCCAGCAGCTTAGGAGTGGGGGACGCAGATACGCAGTATTTT CASSLGVGDADTQYF
NA TRBJ1-4 19 TRBV7-9 NA TGTGCCAGCAGCTTAGGCAGTGCGTCCGACGGTGCAACTAATGAAAAACTGTTTTTT CASSLGSASDGATNEKLFF
NA TRBJ2-2 15 TRBV5-5 NA TGTGCCAGCAGCCTAGACTTGAGGAACACCGGGGAGCTGTTTTTT CASSLDLRNTGELFF
NA TRBJ2-6 17 TRBV30 NA TGTGCCTGGAGTAACAGGCCCACCTTCTCTGGGGCCAACGTCCTGACTTTC CAWSNRPTFSGANVLTF
TRBD1 TRBJ2-3 14 TRBV10-2 NA TGCGCCAGCAGTGGACAGGGGGCTTCAGATACGCAGTATTTT CASSGQGASDTQYF
NA TRBJ2-7 13 TRBV30 many TGTGCCTGGAGTAGCGAGTATACATACGAGCAGTACTTC CAWSSEYTYEQYF
NA TRBJ2-5 12 TRBV7-2 many TGTGCCAGCCGGCCCCCAGGGGAGACCCAGTACTTC CASRPPGETQYF
NA TRBJ2-7 14 TRBV7-9 NA TGTGCCGGCAGCCCCCGGACCAGCTCCTACGGGCAGTACTTC CAGSPRTSSYGQYF
TRBD2 TRBJ2-1 15 TRBV7-3 many TGTGCCAGCAGCTTAGGGCTAGCGGGACATAATGAGCAGTTCTTC CASSLGLAGHNEQFF
NA TRBJ1-2 16 TRBV19 NA TGTGCCAGTAGTATGTCCCGAGGCGGGGGCCAAGGAGGCTACACCTTC CASSMSRGGGQGGYTF
NA TRBJ1-1 11 TRBV20-1 many TGCAGTGCCGAAACCAACACTGAAGCTTTCTTT CSAETNTEAFF
NA TRBJ1-2 12 TRBV14 many TGTGCCAGCAGCCAGGGGGTTGACGGCTACACCTTC CASSQGVDGYTF
TRBD1 TRBJ2-3 15 TRBV7-2 many TGTGCCAGCAGCACCCGACAGGGTTCGTCAGATACGCAGTATTTT CASSTRQGSSDTQYF
TRBD2 TRBJ2-7 17 TRBV4-2 many TGTGCCAGCAGCCAAGTGTATCAAGGCGGGAGCTCCTACGAGCAGTACTTC CASSQVYQGGSSYEQYF
NA TRBJ1-5 13 TRBV30 many TGTGCCTGGAGTGCAGGCGGCGGAGAGCCCCAGCATTTT CAWSAGGGEPQHF
NA TRBJ1-1 13 TRBV9 many TGTGCCAGCAGCGTGGAGATGAACACTGAAGCTTTCTTT CASSVEMNTEAFF
NA TRBJ1-5 14 TRBV5-6 many TGTGCCAGCAGCCTCCTCGCAGACGATCAGCCCCAGCATTTT CASSLLADDQPQHF